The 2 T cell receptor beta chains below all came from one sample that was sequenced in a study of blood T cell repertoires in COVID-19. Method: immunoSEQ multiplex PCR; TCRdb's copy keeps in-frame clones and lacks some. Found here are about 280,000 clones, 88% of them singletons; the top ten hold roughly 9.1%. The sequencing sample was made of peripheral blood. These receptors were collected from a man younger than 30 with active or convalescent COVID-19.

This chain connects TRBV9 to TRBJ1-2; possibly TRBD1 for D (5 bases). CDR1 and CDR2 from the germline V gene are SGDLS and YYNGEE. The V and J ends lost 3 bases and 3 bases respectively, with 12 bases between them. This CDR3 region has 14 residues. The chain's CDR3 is CASSASDSHYGYTF. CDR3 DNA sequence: TGTGCCAGCAGCGCCTCCGACAGCCACTATGGCTACACCTTC.

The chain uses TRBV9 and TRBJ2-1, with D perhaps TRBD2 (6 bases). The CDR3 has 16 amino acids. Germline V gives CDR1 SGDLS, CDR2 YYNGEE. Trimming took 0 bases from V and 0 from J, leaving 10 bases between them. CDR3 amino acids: CASSVDPGVSYNEQFF. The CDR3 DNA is TGTGCCAGCAGCGTAGACCCGGGAGTCTCCTACAATGAGCAGTTCTTC.